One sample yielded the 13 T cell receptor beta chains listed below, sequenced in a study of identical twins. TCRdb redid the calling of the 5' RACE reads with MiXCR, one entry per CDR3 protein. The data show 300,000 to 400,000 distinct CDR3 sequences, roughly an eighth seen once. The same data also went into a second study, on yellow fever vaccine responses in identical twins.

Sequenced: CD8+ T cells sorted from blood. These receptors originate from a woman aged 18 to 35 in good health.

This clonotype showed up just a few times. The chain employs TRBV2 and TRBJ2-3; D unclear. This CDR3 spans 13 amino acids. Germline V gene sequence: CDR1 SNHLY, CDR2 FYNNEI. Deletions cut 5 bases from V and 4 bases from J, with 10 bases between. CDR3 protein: CASSSLGADTQYF. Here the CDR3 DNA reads TGTGCCAGCAGTTCCCTTGGGGCAGATACGCAGTATTTT.

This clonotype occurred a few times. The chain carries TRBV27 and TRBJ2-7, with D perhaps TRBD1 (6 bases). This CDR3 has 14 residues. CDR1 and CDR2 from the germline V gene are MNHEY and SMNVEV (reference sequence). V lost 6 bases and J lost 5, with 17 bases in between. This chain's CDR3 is CASSPAPGVNEQYF. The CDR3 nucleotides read TGTGCCAGCAGCCCCGCCCCAGGGGTTAACGAGCAGTACTTC.

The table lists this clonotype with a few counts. DNA for the CDR3: TGCAGTGCTAGGGCGGGGCCCCTCAATGAGCAGTTCTTC. Translation: CSARAGPLNEQFF. This chain joins TRBV20-1 and TRBJ2-1; D perhaps matches TRBD2 (6 bases). This CDR3 contains 13 residues. Germline CDR1 is DFQATT and CDR2 is SNEGSKA (reference sequence). The V end was cut by 3 bases, the J end by 6 bases, with 12 bases between.

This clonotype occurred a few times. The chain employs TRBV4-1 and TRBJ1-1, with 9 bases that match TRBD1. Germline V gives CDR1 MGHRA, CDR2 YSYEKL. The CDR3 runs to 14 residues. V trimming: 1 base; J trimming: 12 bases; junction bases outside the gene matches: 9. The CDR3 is CASSQGLGQGMTFF. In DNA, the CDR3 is TGCGCCAGCAGCCAAGGTCTCGGACAGGGGATGACTTTCTTT.

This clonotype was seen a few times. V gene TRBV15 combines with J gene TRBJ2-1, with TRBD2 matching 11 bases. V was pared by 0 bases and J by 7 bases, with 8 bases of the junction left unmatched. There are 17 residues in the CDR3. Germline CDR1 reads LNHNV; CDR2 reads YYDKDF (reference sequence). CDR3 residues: CATSRDRLAGGRNEQFF. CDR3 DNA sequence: TGTGCCACCAGCAGAGATCGGCTAGCGGGGGGACGGAATGAGCAGTTCTTC.

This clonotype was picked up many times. The chain's CDR3 is CATSRERDSEAFF. Here the CDR3 DNA reads TGTGCCACCAGCAGAGAGAGGGACAGTGAAGCTTTCTTT. The V call is TRBV15, the J call TRBJ1-1, with 7 bases aligning to TRBD1. CDR3 size: 13 residues. Trimming at V came to 0 bases and at J to 7 bases, leaving 2 bases not matched to a gene. Germline V gene data show CDR1 as LNHNV and CDR2 as YYDKDF (reference sequence).

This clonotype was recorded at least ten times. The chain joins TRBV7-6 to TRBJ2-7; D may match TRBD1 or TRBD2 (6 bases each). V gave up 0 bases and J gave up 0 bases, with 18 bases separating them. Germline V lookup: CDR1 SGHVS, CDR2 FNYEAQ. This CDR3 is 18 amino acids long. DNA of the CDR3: TGTGCCAGCAGCTTAGCGAATCCACGGGGGCCAATCTCCTACGAGCAGTACTTC. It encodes CASSLANPRGPISYEQYF.

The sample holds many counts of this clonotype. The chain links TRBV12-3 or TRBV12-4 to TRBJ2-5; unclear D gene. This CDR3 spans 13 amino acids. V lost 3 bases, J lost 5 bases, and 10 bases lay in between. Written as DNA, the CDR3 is TGTGCCAGCAGTTTTGGTAGTCGTGAGACCCAGTACTTC. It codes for CASSFGSRETQYF.

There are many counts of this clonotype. CDR3 protein: CASSQRLRSSNTGELFF. CDR3 bases: TGTGCCAGCAGCCAAAGACTTCGCAGTTCGAACACCGGGGAGCTGTTTTTT. This chain links TRBV3-1 with TRBJ2-2, with D unresolved. The CDR3 has 17 residues. V was cut by 2 bases and J by 0 bases, with 13 bases left in between. The germline V gene encodes CDR1 LGHDT and CDR2 YNNKEL (reference sequence).

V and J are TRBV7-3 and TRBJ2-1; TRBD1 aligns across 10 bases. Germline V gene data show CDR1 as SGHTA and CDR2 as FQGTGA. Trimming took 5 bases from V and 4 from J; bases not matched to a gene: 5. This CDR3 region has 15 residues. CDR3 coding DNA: TGTGCCAGCAGCCGGACAGGGGGAGATTACAATGAGCAGTTCTTC. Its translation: CASSRTGGDYNEQFF.

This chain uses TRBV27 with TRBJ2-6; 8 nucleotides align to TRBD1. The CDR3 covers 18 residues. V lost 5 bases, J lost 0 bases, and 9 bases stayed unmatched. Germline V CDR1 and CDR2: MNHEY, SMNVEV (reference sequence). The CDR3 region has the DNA TGTGCCAGCAGTACTGTGACAGGGGACCTCTCTGGGGCCAACGTCCTGACTTTC. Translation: CASSTVTGDLSGANVLTF.

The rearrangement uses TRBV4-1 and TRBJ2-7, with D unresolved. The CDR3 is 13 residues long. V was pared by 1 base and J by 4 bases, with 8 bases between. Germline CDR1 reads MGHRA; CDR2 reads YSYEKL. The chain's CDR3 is CASSQGWGYEQYV. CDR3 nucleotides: TGCGCCAGCAGCCAAGGGTGGGGATACGAGCAGTACGTC.

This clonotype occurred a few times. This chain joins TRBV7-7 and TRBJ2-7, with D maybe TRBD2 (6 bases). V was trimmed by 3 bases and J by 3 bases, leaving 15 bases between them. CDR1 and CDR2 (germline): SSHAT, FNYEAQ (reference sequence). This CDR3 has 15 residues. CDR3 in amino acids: CASSFGDSAVYEQYF. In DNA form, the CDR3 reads TGTGCCAGCAGCTTTGGGGACTCCGCCGTCTACGAGCAGTACTTC. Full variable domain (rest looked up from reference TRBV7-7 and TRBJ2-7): GAGVSQSPRYKVTKRGQDVTLRCDPISSHATLYWYQQALGQGPEFLTYFNYEAQPDKSGLPSDRFSAERPEGSISTLTIQRTEQRDSAMYRCASSFGDSAVYEQYFGPGTRLTVT.